The present entry profiles one TCR beta chain with its context. In the source study's methods: Reference gene primer amplification gave estimated nucleated cell counts. This table comes from immunoSEQ multiplex PCR, and its TCRdb copy is limited to in-frame clones, with some not included. V and J calls and clone size are those listed in that table; D and trimming were worked out from the DNA. The table includes around 100,000 clones, 75% to 90% detected once. This entry is derived from a study of blood T cell repertoires in COVID-19. Study at large: Samples taken during acute and convalescent COVID-19 were collected in the United States, Italy and Spain. The cDNA or gDNA used as material had been derived from T cells, B-cell-depleted T cells, or PBMCs.

Per germline, CDR1 MGHRA and CDR2 YSYEKL. V lost 7 bases, J lost 5 bases, and 8 bases stayed unmatched. CDR3 length equals 15 residues. This receptor was taken from a human donor in a cohort sampled during active COVID-19. The chain links TRBV4-1 to TRBJ2-2, with 9 positions matching TRBD1. What was sequenced was peripheral blood. CDR3 bases: TGCGCCAGCATGAGAGGACAGGGGTTTACCGGGGAGCTGTTTTTT. Translation gives CASMRGQGFTGELFF.